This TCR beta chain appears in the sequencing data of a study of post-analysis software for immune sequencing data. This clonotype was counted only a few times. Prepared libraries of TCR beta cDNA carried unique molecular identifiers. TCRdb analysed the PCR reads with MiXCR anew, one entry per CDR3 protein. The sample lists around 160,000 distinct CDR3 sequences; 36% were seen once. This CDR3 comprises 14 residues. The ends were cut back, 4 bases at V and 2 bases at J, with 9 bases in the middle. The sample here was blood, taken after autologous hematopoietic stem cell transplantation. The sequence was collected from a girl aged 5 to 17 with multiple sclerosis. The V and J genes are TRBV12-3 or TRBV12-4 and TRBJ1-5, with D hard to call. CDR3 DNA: TGTGCCAGCAGTTCTATATACGGCAATCAGCCCCAGCATTTT. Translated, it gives CASSSIYGNQPQHF.